These 24 T cell receptor beta chains share one sample of origin, sequenced in a study of beta chain features in type 1 diabetes. The antigens these receptors bind are not known. As every portion of the isolated RNA was reverse transcribed, the sequencing read expressed TCRB transcripts. Generated by immunoSEQ multiplex PCR, the TCRdb table keeps only in-frame clones and is missing some. The sample gives more than 250,000 clones, about 13% of which show up once; about 0.017% is in the top ten. Whole-study findings and limits: Type 1 diabetes patients had moderately but significantly shorter TCRB CDR3s in all four CD4+ subsets.

Material: naive CD4+ T cells from blood. Receptors were obtained from a man aged 25 to 40 with type 1 diabetes.

Only a few counts were recorded for this clone. The V call is TRBV18, the J call TRBJ1-5, with 8 bases aligning to TRBD1. V lost 2 bases to trimming and J lost 0 bases; unmatched junction nucleotides: 12. This CDR3 contains 19 residues. Germline V CDR1 and CDR2: KGHSH, LQKENI. The CDR3 sequence is CASSPDRGPTLNSNQPQHF. The CDR3 DNA reads as TGTGCCAGCTCACCAGACAGGGGTCCAACCTTGAATAGCAATCAGCCCCAGCATTTT.

CDR3 nucleotides: TGTGCCAGCAGCGAAGGGACTAGCGGGTTCAACAATGAGCAGTTCTTC. Protein: CASSEGTSGFNNEQFF. This rearrangement joins TRBV11-3 to TRBJ2-1; 12 bases fit TRBD2. CDR1 is SGHNT and CDR2 is YENEEA in the germline V gene. V was clipped by 5 bases and J by 5 bases; unmatched bases: 7. The CDR3 is 16 residues long.

The chain combines TRBV27 with TRBJ1-2, with D maybe TRBD1 (5 bases). Trimming shortened V by 5 bases and J by 4 bases, and 17 bases separated the two germline ends. In germline, CDR1 is MNHEY, CDR2 SMNVEV (reference sequence). The CDR3 is made up of 15 amino acids. The CDR3 reads CASSPFKTALYGYTF. CDR3 nucleotide sequence: TGTGCCAGCAGTCCATTTAAGACAGCCCTCTATGGCTACACCTTC.

The chain carries TRBV5-1 and TRBJ2-5; 9 nucleotides align to TRBD2. Looked up from germline, CDR1 is SGHRS and CDR2 is YFSETQ. V was clipped by 9 bases and J by 2 bases; unmatched bases: 8. This CDR3 has 14 residues. CDR3 coding DNA: TGCGCCACCGCGCAGACTAGCGGACAAGAGACCCAGTACTTC. Translating it yields CATAQTSGQETQYF.

The chain links TRBV28 to TRBJ1-2; TRBD1 is a possible D gene (5 bases). From germline, CDR1 is MDHEN and CDR2 SYDVKM. The CDR3 loop spans 14 amino acids. V was shortened by 2 bases and J by 5 bases, with 12 bases between the two germline ends. The CDR3: CASSLQGFGYGYTF. Written as DNA, the CDR3 is TGTGCCAGCAGTTTACAGGGTTTTGGGTATGGCTACACCTTC.

This clone was counted between two and nine times. This chain connects TRBV5-1 to TRBJ2-1; 7 nucleotides align to TRBD1. Germline-derived CDR1 and CDR2 are SGHRS and YFSETQ. This CDR3 contains 16 residues. V lost 0 bases and J lost 6; bases outside the gene matches: 9. DNA of the CDR3: TGCGCCAGCAGCTTGGCCGGAGGACAGGAGGTCAATGAGCAGTTCTTC. Amino acid sequence: CASSLAGGQEVNEQFF.

This clone was seen a handful of times. The chain carries TRBV19 and TRBJ2-1, with 8 bases that match TRBD2. This CDR3 has 15 amino acids. Germline V gene lookup returns CDR1 LNHDA and CDR2 SQIVND (reference sequence). Trimming removed 10 bases from V and 2 bases from J; junction bases left unmatched: 10. The CDR3 spells CATGNSGKPYNEQFF. The DNA of the CDR3 is TGTGCCACCGGGAATAGCGGGAAACCCTACAATGAGCAGTTCTTC.

This clone was found a few times. V usage is TRBV28 and J usage is TRBJ1-2; D gene uncertain. The CDR3 extends over 12 amino acids. Per the germline V gene, CDR1 is MDHEN and CDR2 is SYDVKM. V lost 5 bases, J lost 8 bases, and 12 bases lay in between. The CDR3 nucleotides read TGTGCCAGCAGTCTGGAGGGTTGGGGCTACACCTTC. Its protein product is CASSLEGWGYTF.

CDR3 DNA: TGTGCCAGCAGTTTAGGTTGGCGGGAGGCGCAGTATTTT. Its translation: CASSLGWREAQYF. The chain couples TRBV28 to TRBJ2-3, with 8 bases that match TRBD2. After removal of 2 bases from V and 10 bases from J, the junction contained 5 bases not matched to a gene. CDR1 and CDR2 (germline): MDHEN, SYDVKM. The CDR3 runs to 13 residues.

This clone has more than one count but fewer than ten. This chain joins TRBV7-3 and TRBJ2-1; 10 positions agree with TRBD2. Germline V gene sequence: CDR1 SGHTA, CDR2 FQGTGA. V was pared by 5 bases and J by 5 bases, with 6 bases of the junction left unmatched. This CDR3 comprises 15 residues. The CDR3 reads CASSPGLAMNNEQFF. The CDR3 region has the DNA TGTGCCAGCAGCCCGGGACTAGCGATGAACAATGAGCAGTTCTTC. Full variable domain (missing parts from reference TRBV7-3 and TRBJ2-1): GAGVSQTPSNKVTEKGKYVELRCDPISGHTALYWYRQSLGQGPEFLIYFQGTGAADDSGLPNDRFFAVRPEGSVSTLKIQRTERGDSAVYLCASSPGLAMNNEQFFGPGTRLTVL.

A few counts support this clone. The V call is TRBV25-1, the J call TRBJ2-5, with a possible D match to TRBD2 (6 bases). This CDR3 region has 13 residues. CDR1 MGHDK and CDR2 SYGVNS come from the germline V gene. Trimming took off 4 bases at V and 2 bases at J, with 8 bases between the two ends. The CDR3 spells CASSGGLQETQYF. The CDR3 nucleotides are TGTGCCAGCAGTGGGGGACTGCAAGAGACCCAGTACTTC.

This clone has a handful of counts. The chain combines TRBV7-8 with TRBJ2-1; 10 nucleotides match TRBD2. V lost 5 bases and J lost 4; bases outside the gene matches: 8. Per germline, CDR1 SGHVS and CDR2 FQNEAQ. CDR3 size: 16 residues. CDR3 DNA sequence: TGTGCCAGCAGCGAAGCTAGACTAGCGGGTTACAATGAGCAGTTCTTC. This sequence encodes CASSEARLAGYNEQFF.

The chain joins TRBV7-2 to TRBJ2-7, with a possible D match to TRBD1 (5 bases). CDR3 length: 13 residues. Trimming removed 5 bases from V and 6 bases from J, with 14 bases in between. CDR1 and CDR2 from the germline V gene are SGHTA and FQGNSA. The CDR3 sequence is CASSPQGLSEQYF. DNA for the CDR3: TGTGCCAGCAGCCCCCAGGGATTGAGCGAGCAGTACTTC.

The gene calls are TRBV2 and TRBJ2-7; TRBD1 matches 7 bases. Germline values: CDR1 SNHLY, CDR2 FYNNEI. Trimming removed 4 bases from V and 2 bases from J; junction bases left unmatched: 2. The CDR3 length is 13 residues. As DNA, the CDR3 is TGTGCCAGCAGTGGGGACAGAGCCTACGAGCAGTACTTC. Amino acid sequence: CASSGDRAYEQYF.

This clone was detected a few times. CDR3 in DNA: TGTGCCACGCGAAGACTAGCGGAAAACACCGGGGAGCTGTTTTTT. Protein sequence: CATRRLAENTGELFF. The J gene is TRBJ2-2, the V gene TRBV19; 9 bases align to TRBD2. V shed 10 bases and J 2 bases; nucleotides not matched to a gene: 8. This CDR3 has 15 residues. Germline V gives CDR1 LNHDA, CDR2 SQIVND (reference sequence).

The V gene is TRBV14, the J gene TRBJ1-1; TRBD1 is a possible D gene (5 bases). The germline V and J ends were trimmed by 4 bases and 3 bases, with 15 bases remaining between them. Germline CDR1 reads SGHDN; CDR2 reads FVKESK. The CDR3 contains 15 residues. Written as DNA, the CDR3 is TGTGCCAGCAGCCCGCTCGGGGCGGGGGACACTGAAGCTTTCTTT. Protein product: CASSPLGAGDTEAFF.

There are a few counts of this clone. The chain carries TRBV7-2 and TRBJ1-1; a weak D match, TRBD1 (5 bases). Germline-derived CDR1 and CDR2 are SGHTA and FQGNSA. With 1 base removed from V and 8 bases from J, the gap between germline ends came to 11 bases. The CDR3 has 13 residues. The DNA of the CDR3 is TGTGCCAGCAGCTTAGATCAAAGGGGCGAAGCTTTCTTT. Its protein product is CASSLDQRGEAFF.

In its sample, this clone was seen a few times. Within the sample, other DNA sequences also encode this same CDR3. The genes are TRBV5-1 and TRBJ2-5, with D tentatively TRBD1 (6 bases). The CDR3 is made up of 14 amino acids. Germline V gene sequence: CDR1 SGHRS, CDR2 YFSETQ. Trimming pared 0 bases from V and 1 base from J, leaving 7 bases between. The DNA of the CDR3 is TGCGCCAGCAGCTTGGTAGGGGGCCAAGAGACCCAGTACTTC. Residues: CASSLVGGQETQYF. Combining the CDR3 with reference TRBV5-1 and TRBJ2-5 gives the whole variable domain KAGVTQTPRYLIKTRGQQVTLSCSPISGHRSVSWYQQTPGQGLQFLFEYFSETQRNKGNFPGRFSGRQFSNSRSEMNVSTLELGDSALYLCASSLVGGQETQYFGPGTRLLVL.

The V gene is TRBV6-1, the J gene TRBJ1-5; 7 nucleotides align to TRBD1. The CDR3 spans 15 residues. The ends lost 5 bases at V and 4 bases at J; junction bases unmatched: 8. Per germline, CDR1 MNHNS and CDR2 SASEGT. CDR3 region: CASSPRTGLNQPQHF. CDR3 DNA: TGTGCCAGCAGTCCGCGGACAGGCCTTAATCAGCCCCAGCATTTT.

The chain combines TRBV2 with TRBJ2-7, with 7 bases lining up with TRBD1. The germline V gene has CDR1 SNHLY and CDR2 FYNNEI. The CDR3 is 13 residues long. With 5 bases clipped from V and 2 bases from J, the junction kept 3 bases outside the gene matches. DNA of the CDR3: TGTGCCAGCAGTCAAACAGGGGCCTACGAGCAGTACTTC. Translation: CASSQTGAYEQYF.

This chain links TRBV4-2 with TRBJ2-5, with D possibly matching TRBD2 (6 bases). The CDR3 loop spans 17 amino acids. V was pared by 3 bases and J by 4 bases, with 21 bases between. Germline V gene sequence: CDR1 LGHNA, CDR2 YNFKEQ. This chain's CDR3 is CASSHPSGRSSGETQYF. The DNA for the CDR3 is TGTGCCAGCAGCCATCCCTCAGGGAGGTCCTCGGGAGAGACCCAGTACTTC.

This clone came up a few times. This rearrangement joins TRBV7-3 to TRBJ2-3, with 10 positions matching TRBD2. Germline CDR1 SGHTA, CDR2 FQGTGA. This CDR3 contains 16 residues. After removal of 3 bases from V and 5 bases from J, the junction contained 8 bases not matched to a gene. CDR3 bases: TGTGCCAGCAGCTTGGGGGTAGCGGGAGGTCGAGATACGCAGTATTTT. It yields the protein CASSLGVAGGRDTQYF.

J is TRBJ2-1 and V is TRBV5-6; 7 bases match TRBD2. The length of the CDR3 is 15 residues. CDR1 and CDR2 (germline): SGHDT, YYEEEE. V lost 4 bases, J lost 2 bases, and 6 bases stayed unmatched. This chain's CDR3 is CASSRAGLTYNEQFF. DNA of the CDR3: TGTGCCAGCAGCCGAGCGGGACTGACCTACAATGAGCAGTTCTTC.

The V gene is TRBV11-2, the J gene TRBJ1-1; D gene unclear. Germline V lookup: CDR1 SGHAT, CDR2 FQNNGV. The CDR3 is made up of 13 amino acids. The V and J ends lost 6 bases and 1 base respectively, with 9 bases between them. The CDR3, as DNA: TGTGCCAGCAGATCAGCGGGGAACACTGAAGCTTTCTTT. Encoded protein: CASRSAGNTEAFF.